The T cell receptor (beta chain) under discussion was sequenced for a study of patients and donors after allogeneic stem cell transplantation. TCRdb re-called the RT-PCR reads with MiXCR, one entry per CDR3 protein. The sample lists approximately 150,000 distinct CDR3 sequences, 24% occurring once. This clonotype was observed at least ten times. This clonotype was obtained from a human donor who was either an allogeneic HSCT recipient or a stem cell or donor lymphocyte infusion donor (not recorded which). It is not recorded whose cells these are; they may come from a transplant donor. Sequenced sample: blood, either unsorted or a sorted T cell fraction (not recorded which).

The CDR3 sequence: CASSDLTGVAPYGYTF. The CDR3 DNA is TGTGCCAGCAGCGATTTAACAGGGGTCGCACCCTATGGCTACACCTTC. J is TRBJ1-2 and V is TRBV25-1; 7 bases agree with TRBD1. V lost 6 bases to trimming and J lost 4 bases; unmatched junction nucleotides: 14. The CDR3 has 16 amino acids. CDR1 is MGHDK, CDR2 SYGVNS, per germline.